This is a list of T cell receptor beta chains from one sample in a study of blood T cell repertoires in COVID-19. Profiled with immunoSEQ multiplex PCR; TCRdb holds only in-frame clones, not every one. The sample has 150,000 or so clones, over 75% seen once. The sample comprised peripheral blood. These receptors came from a man aged 18 to 30 with COVID-19, enrolled during active disease. The CDR3 runs from the conserved cysteine through the conserved F or W. A D gene is named only where the DNA matches it firmly. Not every row has a clone size; where given, it reads once, few, many or a size class.

D gene: NA; V gene: TRBV19; J gene: TRBJ1-5; clone size: NA; CDR3 protein: CASSIWRQTNQPQHF; CDR3 DNA: TGTGCCAGTAGTATTTGGCGGCAGACCAATCAGCCCCAGCATTTT
D gene: NA; V gene: TRBV5-6; J gene: TRBJ2-3; clone size: NA; CDR3 protein: CASSLGQYTDTQYF; CDR3 DNA: TGTGCCAGCAGCTTGGGACAGTACACAGATACGCAGTATTTT
D gene: TRBD1; V gene: TRBV4-3; J gene: TRBJ1-2; clone size: NA; CDR3 protein: CASSQGRTGNYGYTF; CDR3 DNA: TGCGCCAGCAGCCAAGGACGGACAGGAAACTATGGCTACACCTTC
D gene: NA; V gene: TRBV6-5; J gene: TRBJ2-3; clone size: once; CDR3 protein: CASSYSWSADTQYF; CDR3 DNA: TGTGCCAGCAGTTACTCCTGGAGTGCAGATACGCAGTATTTT
D gene: TRBD1; V gene: TRBV27; J gene: TRBJ2-7; clone size: NA; CDR3 protein: CASSLRPGQDVQQYF; CDR3 DNA: TGTGCCAGCAGTCTTCGACCGGGACAGGACGTCCAGCAGTACTTC
D gene: TRBD1; V gene: TRBV10-3; J gene: TRBJ1-5; clone size: NA; CDR3 protein: CAISAGTGKGQPQHF; CDR3 DNA: TGTGCCATCAGCGCCGGGACAGGGAAAGGACAGCCCCAGCATTTT
D gene: TRBD2; V gene: TRBV27; J gene: TRBJ2-2; clone size: few; CDR3 protein: CASSRWTSGSSGELFF; CDR3 DNA: TGTGCCAGCAGTAGATGGACTAGCGGGAGTTCTGGGGAGCTGTTTTTT
D gene: TRBD1; V gene: TRBV7-8; J gene: TRBJ2-6; clone size: few; CDR3 protein: CASSWTGSGANVLTF; CDR3 DNA: TGTGCCAGCAGCTGGACAGGGAGCGGGGCCAACGTCCTGACTTTC
D gene: NA; V gene: TRBV28; J gene: TRBJ1-2; clone size: NA; CDR3 protein: CATHVYGGRRHYGYTF; CDR3 DNA: TGTGCCACGCACGTCTATGGGGGGAGGCGGCACTATGGCTACACCTTC
D gene: TRBD1; V gene: TRBV19; J gene: TRBJ1-1; clone size: NA; CDR3 protein: CASSIPGTGESFF; CDR3 DNA: TGTGCCAGTAGCATACCCGGGACAGGGGAATCTTTCTTT
D gene: NA; V gene: TRBV7-2; J gene: TRBJ1-2; clone size: NA; CDR3 protein: CASSSSAGTTYGYTF; CDR3 DNA: TGTGCCAGCAGCTCCTCCGCCGGGACTACATATGGCTACACCTTC
D gene: NA; V gene: TRBV6-5; J gene: TRBJ2-7; clone size: NA; CDR3 protein: CASSNQVGSSYEQYF; CDR3 DNA: TGTGCCAGCAGCAACCAGGTGGGGAGCTCCTACGAGCAGTACTTC
D gene: NA; V gene: TRBV24-1; J gene: TRBJ2-3; clone size: NA; CDR3 protein: CATSDLREGGTDTQYF; CDR3 DNA: TGTGCCACCAGTGATTTAAGGGAGGGGGGCACAGATACGCAGTATTTT
D gene: TRBD2; V gene: TRBV24-1; J gene: TRBJ2-5; clone size: NA; CDR3 protein: CATSDIRLAGGRNRETQYF; CDR3 DNA: TGTGCCACCAGTGATATCAGACTAGCGGGAGGCCGCAACAGGGAGACCCAGTACTTC
D gene: TRBD2; V gene: TRBV5-4; J gene: TRBJ2-7; clone size: NA; CDR3 protein: CASSSLLAGVNEQYF; CDR3 DNA: TGTGCCAGCAGCTCCCTACTAGCGGGAGTCAACGAGCAGTACTTC